These T cell receptor beta chains were read from a single sample in a study of early T cells in non-severe SARS-CoV-2 infection. TCRdb reprocessed the 5' RACE reads with MiXCR, giving one entry per CDR3 protein. This sample has approximately 60,000 distinct CDR3 sequences, with approximately 12% found just once. The sequenced sample was whole blood. All receptors derive from an adult who was a healthcare worker with PCR-confirmed SARS-CoV-2 infection or an uninfected control (not recorded which). The CDR3 runs from the conserved cysteine through the conserved F or W. The D gene is left open where the match is weak. The size of a clone is reported for some rows only, either as once, few or many, or as a class for expanded clones.

>TRBJ2-5|.|12|TRBD2|TRBV20-1
TGCAGTGCCATACTAGCGGCGGAGACCCAGTACTTC
CSAILAAETQYF
>TRBJ1-1|few|13|.|TRBV13
TGTGCCAGCAGCGGATTCACTAGTTCTGAAGCTTTCTTT
CASSGFTSSEAFF
>TRBJ1-6|few|17|TRBD1|TRBV18
TGTGCCAGCTCACGCATGACCGGGACAGGGGGCAATTCACCCCTCCACTTT
CASSRMTGTGGNSPLHF
>TRBJ1-4|.|15|.|TRBV5-1
TGCGCCAGCAGCACCGGACGGACAACTAATGAAAAACTGTTTTTT
CASSTGRTTNEKLFF
>TRBJ2-7|many|13|TRBD2|TRBV20-1
TGCAGTGCTGCGACTAGCAAGCTCTACGAGCAGTACTTC
CSAATSKLYEQYF
>TRBJ2-1|.|16|TRBD1|TRBV28
TGTGCCAGCAGTCCTCAATGGACAGGGGTCTACAATGAGCAGTTCTTC
CASSPQWTGVYNEQFF
>TRBJ2-7|.|14|.|TRBV7-2
TGTGCCAGCAGCTTAGGATTCGGGGGCTACGAGCAGTACTTC
CASSLGFGGYEQYF
>TRBJ2-3|many|15|.|TRBV5-6
TGTGCCAGCAGCGGAGCAGGGGTTTCCGGAGATACGCAGTATTTT
CASSGAGVSGDTQYF
>TRBJ1-2|few|14|.|TRBV6-5
TGTGCCAGCAGTTATAATAGTATCGGGTATGGCTACACCTTC
CASSYNSIGYGYTF
>TRBJ2-3|few|13|.|TRBV3-1
TGTGCCAGCAGCCATCTTCGCACAGATACGCAGTATTTT
CASSHLRTDTQYF
>TRBJ2-7|.|16|TRBD1|TRBV3-1
TGTGCCAGCAGCCAAAAAGGGGACAGGCGCACCTACGAGCAGTACTTC
CASSQKGDRRTYEQYF
>TRBJ1-1|.|13|.|TRBV30
TGTGCCTGGAGTGTCGGGGTGAACACTGAAGCTTTCTTT
CAWSVGVNTEAFF
>TRBJ2-7|.|13|.|TRBV5-3
TGTGCCAGAAGCTTGGGGCAGCTCTACGAGCAGTACTTC
CARSLGQLYEQYF
>TRBJ2-3|.|17|TRBD2|TRBV5-1
TGCGCCAGCAGCAGTTCTTTGGGGCCTCGGGGGGTCGATACGCAGTATTTT
CASSSSLGPRGVDTQYF
>TRBJ2-5|many|12|.|TRBV18
TGTGCCAGCTCACCGACCCCTGGGACCCAGTACTTC
CASSPTPGTQYF
>TRBJ1-2|.|15|.|TRBV7-8
TGTGCCAGCAGCCAGAAACGGACGGGGGGTGATGGCTACACCTTC
CASSQKRTGGDGYTF
>TRBJ2-7|.|13|.|TRBV6-6
TGTGCCAGCAGTCGGGACCCGGCCTACGAGCAGTACTTC
CASSRDPAYEQYF
>TRBJ2-5|many|13|.|TRBV5-1
TGCGCCAGCAGCTTCCCAGCCGGGGAGACCCAGTACTTC
CASSFPAGETQYF
>TRBJ2-7|few|15|.|TRBV20-1
TGCAGTGCTAGGGAATACAGGGGACTCCTAGACGAGCAGTACTTC
CSAREYRGLLDEQYF
>TRBJ2-3|many|14|.|TRBV19
TGTGCCAGTAGACAGGGACGGACTGACGATACGCAGTATTTT
CASRQGRTDDTQYF
>TRBJ2-5|few|14|.|TRBV29-1
TGCAGCGTTCCTAGGGGGACGTCGCAAGAGACCCAGTACTTC
CSVPRGTSQETQYF
>TRBJ1-1|few|10|.|TRBV29-1
TGCAGCGTTGATGGGACGGAAGCTTTCTTT
CSVDGTEAFF
>TRBJ2-3|.|15|TRBD2|TRBV29-1
TGCAGCGTTCCTTTGAGCGGGGGGGCGGGAGATACGCAGTATTTT
CSVPLSGGAGDTQYF
>TRBJ2-7|many|14|.|TRBV25-1
TGTGCCAGCAGTGAAAGGGGGGCTCTCTACGAGCAGTACTTC
CASSERGALYEQYF
>TRBJ2-1|.|15|TRBD1|TRBV2
TGTGTCAGCAGGACAGGTACTTTATCCTACAATGAGCAGTTCTTC
CVSRTGTLSYNEQFF
>TRBJ2-1|.|14|.|TRBV30
TGTGCCTGGAGCAGGGCTAGCTCCTACAATGAGCAGTTCTTC
CAWSRASSYNEQFF
>TRBJ1-6|once|15|.|TRBV6-1
TGTGCCAGCAGTGAAGCGGCCGGCAGTAATTCACCCCTCCACTTT
CASSEAAGSNSPLHF
>TRBJ2-1|few|15|TRBD2|TRBV5-1
TGCGCCAGCAGCTTGGTAAGCGGGGGCTACAATGAGCAGTTCTTC
CASSLVSGGYNEQFF
>TRBJ2-7|few|18|TRBD2|TRBV13
TGTGCCAGCAGCGACTTGGGTAGCGGGGGGGCCGTGTCCTACGAGCAGTACTTC
CASSDLGSGGAVSYEQYF
>TRBJ2-7|few|14|.|TRBV5-4
TGTGCCACCTCGCATGGGGGCGGGCCCTACGAGCAGTACTTC
CATSHGGGPYEQYF
>TRBJ2-7|many|16|.|TRBV11-2
TGTGCCAGCAGCTTACCAACCAGGGCTGACGGCTACGAGCAGTACTTC
CASSLPTRADGYEQYF
>TRBJ2-1|few|14|TRBD2|TRBV5-1
TGCGCCAGCAGTAGCGGGGGGGCCAGCAATGAGCAGTTCTTC
CASSSGGASNEQFF
>TRBJ1-2|.|13|.|TRBV14
TGTGCCAGCAGCCACCGGGGTCCCTACGGCTACACCTTC
CASSHRGPYGYTF
>TRBJ2-2|few|15|.|TRBV27
TGTGCCAGCAGTTCCTATGGGGCGAACACCGGGGAGCTGTTTTTT
CASSSYGANTGELFF
>TRBJ2-5|few|15|TRBD2|TRBV7-6
TGTGCCAGCAGCTCCCTAGCGGGGGCACAAGAGACCCAGTACTTC
CASSSLAGAQETQYF
>TRBJ2-7|.|15|TRBD1|TRBV13
TGTGCCAGCAGCTTCGGGACAGGGAGGTCCTACGAGCAGTACTTC
CASSFGTGRSYEQYF
>TRBJ2-3|many|17|.|TRBV20-1
TGCAGTGCTAGACGATGGGGACTTGGCTCCCGCACAGATACGCAGTATTTT
CSARRWGLGSRTDTQYF
>TRBJ1-5|many|16|.|TRBV18
TGTGCCAGCTCAACCACGGCTCCTGGAGGGAATCAGCCCCAGCATTTT
CASSTTAPGGNQPQHF
>TRBJ1-1|.|16|TRBD1|TRBV20-1
TGCAGTGCTAGTAAGGGACAGGGGGCTCCCAGCACTGAAGCTTTCTTT
CSASKGQGAPSTEAFF
>TRBJ1-5|once|13|.|TRBV10-3
TGTGCCATCAGTGAACTCGATAATCAGCCCCAGCATTTT
CAISELDNQPQHF
>TRBJ2-5|.|13|.|TRBV12-3/TRBV12-4
TGTGCCAGCAGTTTCGGGGAACAAGAGACCCAGTACTTC
CASSFGEQETQYF
>TRBJ2-7|.|12|.|TRBV11-2
TGTGCCAGCAGCTTAGCCGACGACGAGCAGTACTTC
CASSLADDEQYF
>TRBJ1-1|.|19|TRBD1|TRBV7-2
TGTGCCAGCAGCTTACCGCCCCCTTCCCGGGGACAGGTCAACACTGAAGCTTTCTTT
CASSLPPPSRGQVNTEAFF
>TRBJ2-1|few|17|.|TRBV6-5
TGTGCCAGCAGAGCAATCAGGGGGGGTATGACCTACAATGAGCAGTTCTTC
CASRAIRGGMTYNEQFF
>TRBJ2-7|.|14|.|TRBV19
TGTGCCAGTAGTATTTCGGGCGGAGCCTACGAGCAGTACTTC
CASSISGGAYEQYF
>TRBJ2-1|many|17|TRBD1|TRBV6-1
TGTGCCGGTCAGAGTGGGACAGGGACTTTCTCCTACAATGAGCAGTTCTTC
CAGQSGTGTFSYNEQFF
>TRBJ2-1|medium-sized|16|.|TRBV6-4
TGTGCCAGCAGTGAAGGGTCCCGGGACCCCAGAGATGAGCAGTTCTTC
CASSEGSRDPRDEQFF
>TRBJ2-7|many|16|.|TRBV12-3/TRBV12-4
TGTGCCAGCAGTTTAGCGGGGGGGCCACCCACCTACGAGCAGTACTTC
CASSLAGGPPTYEQYF
>TRBJ2-5|.|14|TRBD2|TRBV11-2
TGTGCCAGCAGTCGGGACTACAGCCAAGAGACCCAGTACTTC
CASSRDYSQETQYF
>TRBJ2-5|few|13|.|TRBV30
TGTGCCTGGAGTGTACTCAGCGCGGAGACCCAGTACTTC
CAWSVLSAETQYF